Following are 24 T cell receptor beta chains from one sample sequenced in a study of shared clonotypes between healthy human individuals. Sequencing used immunoSEQ multiplex PCR; TCRdb keeps in-frame clones, though not all of them. In the table there are approximately 980,000 clones, over 75% of which are singletons. What was sequenced was memory CD4+ T cells sorted from blood. The subset: CD45RA-negative fraction. Source of these receptors: a man between 18 and 29 years old in good health.

The V gene is TRBV6-1, the J gene TRBJ1-1; no clear D gene. V was pared by 2 bases and J by 4 bases, with 14 bases between. This CDR3 has 15 residues. Germline lookup yields CDR1 MNHNS and CDR2 SASEGT. The CDR3 loop is CASSEPRTFTTEAFF. The CDR3 coding sequence is TGTGCCAGCAGTGAACCCAGGACGTTCACCACTGAAGCTTTCTTT.

The chain carries TRBV5-1 and TRBJ2-5; TRBD1 matches 7 bases. The CDR3 has 13 residues. Germline V gene lookup returns CDR1 SGHRS and CDR2 YFSETQ. V lost 4 bases and J lost 0; bases outside the gene matches: 0. As DNA, the CDR3 is TGCGCCAGCAGCACAGGGGACCAAGAGACCCAGTACTTC. It is translated as CASSTGDQETQYF.

This chain uses TRBV6-6 with TRBJ2-7, with D unclear. The ends were cut back, 2 bases at V and 0 bases at J, with 5 bases in the middle. The CDR3 length is 13 residues. CDR1 is MNHNY, CDR2 SVGAGI, per germline (reference sequence). The DNA of the CDR3 is TGTGCCAGCAGTTACGGGCACTCCTACGAGCAGTACTTC. This encodes CASSYGHSYEQYF.

This clone showed up just once. The chain links TRBV19 to TRBJ2-3; 8 bases are shared with TRBD1. V lost 8 bases, J lost 5 bases, and 9 bases stayed unmatched. The CDR3 is made up of 14 amino acids. Germline values: CDR1 LNHDA, CDR2 SQIVND (reference sequence). The CDR3 is CASQGQGRGDTQYF. CDR3 coding DNA: TGTGCCAGTCAAGGACAGGGACGGGGAGATACGCAGTATTTT. The variable domain in full, with the rest retrieved from reference TRBV19 and TRBJ2-3, is DGGITQSPKYLFRKEGQNVTLSCEQNLNHDAMYWYRQDPGQGLRLIYYSQIVNDFQKGDIAEGYSVSREKKESFPLTVTSAQKNPTAFYLCASQGQGRGDTQYFGPGTRLTVL.

Only a few counts were recorded for this clone. This chain connects TRBV7-8 to TRBJ2-7, with D possibly matching TRBD2 (6 bases). The CDR3 has 16 residues. The germline gives CDR1 SGHVS, CDR2 FQNEAQ. Trimming left V 5 bases short and J 1 base short, with 18 bases between. The CDR3, as DNA: TGTGCCAGCAGCCCAAATGGCGGGGTACAATCCTACGAGCAGTACTTC. Encoded protein: CASSPNGGVQSYEQYF.

A single count supports this clone. This sample includes further DNA sequences coding for the same CDR3. The chain links TRBV11-3 to TRBJ2-2; 9 bases align to TRBD1. The V gene end was trimmed by 3 bases and the J gene end by 1 base; junction bases not matched to a gene: 0. Germline V gives CDR1 SGHNT, CDR2 YENEEA. CDR3 length equals 15 residues. CDR3: CASSLGQGNTGELFF. CDR3 coding DNA: TGTGCCAGCAGCTTGGGACAGGGGAACACCGGGGAGCTGTTTTTT.

The J gene is TRBJ2-7, the V gene TRBV27, with 10 bases fitting TRBD2. Trimming removed 3 bases from V and 4 bases from J; junction bases left unmatched: 6. The CDR3 runs 15 residues. Per the germline V gene, CDR1 is MNHEY and CDR2 is SMNVEV (reference sequence). CDR3 DNA: TGTGCCAGCAGTTTCAGCGGGAGGGCCCATTACGAGCAGTACTTC. Translation: CASSFSGRAHYEQYF.

The chain links TRBV10-3 to TRBJ1-2; D might be TRBD1 (5 bases). CDR1 is ENHRY and CDR2 is SYGVKD in the germline V gene. The CDR3 consists of 16 residues. The germline V and J ends were trimmed by 0 bases and 0 bases, with 11 bases remaining between them. CDR3 sequence (DNA): TGTGCCATCAGTGAGTCTTCGGGGGGATCTAACTATGGCTACACCTTC. This codes for CAISESSGGSNYGYTF.

This clone has just a few counts. The chain is built from TRBV10-1 and TRBJ2-2, with D perhaps TRBD2 (5 bases). V shed 8 bases and J shed 0 bases, with 13 bases lying between them. The CDR3 contains 15 residues. Germline V CDR1 and CDR2: WNHNN, SYGVQD (reference sequence). CDR3 DNA sequence: TGCGCCAGCGCCTCGGACGGGGCGAACACCGGGGAGCTGTTTTTT. It encodes CASASDGANTGELFF.

Of note for this clone: The same CDR3 also results from other DNA sequences found in this sample. The J gene is TRBJ1-6, the V gene TRBV19; D possibly corresponds to TRBD1 (5 bases). Trimming left V 0 bases short and J 7 bases short, with 7 bases between. Germline V gene data show CDR1 as LNHDA and CDR2 as SQIVND (reference sequence). This CDR3 is built from 14 residues. The CDR3 region is CASSIDGGNSPLHF. In DNA, the CDR3 is TGTGCCAGTAGTATAGATGGGGGGAATTCACCCCTCCACTTT.

V gene TRBV10-3 combines with J gene TRBJ2-7; a possible D gene is TRBD1 (6 bases). V lost 5 bases, J lost 2 bases, and 22 bases lay in between. In germline, CDR1 is ENHRY, CDR2 SYGVKD. The CDR3 spans 17 residues. The CDR3 reads CAISKGLIGQKAYEQYF. Written as DNA, the CDR3 is TGTGCCATCAGTAAGGGATTGATAGGACAGAAGGCCTACGAGCAGTACTTC.

J is TRBJ2-3 and V is TRBV4-1, with 11 bases aligning to TRBD2. The CDR3 is 17 residues long. V trimming: 1 base; J trimming: 6 bases; junction bases outside the gene matches: 9. Germline lookup yields CDR1 MGHRA and CDR2 YSYEKL. The CDR3 reads CASSQASSGRIGDTQYF. CDR3 sequence (DNA): TGCGCCAGCAGCCAAGCGTCTAGCGGGAGGATTGGCGATACGCAGTATTTT.

The V gene is TRBV18, the J gene TRBJ2-1; TRBD2 aligns across 11 bases. Trimming at V came to 3 bases and at J to 9 bases, leaving 7 bases not matched to a gene. CDR3 size: 15 residues. Germline assignment: CDR1 KGHSH and CDR2 LQKENI. This chain's CDR3 is CASSPGLADTGEQFF. The CDR3 region has the DNA TGTGCCAGCTCACCGGGACTAGCGGATACGGGTGAGCAGTTCTTC.

This chain connects TRBV18 to TRBJ1-4; D unclear. This CDR3 is 15 amino acids long. With 6 bases removed from V and 2 bases from J, the gap between germline ends came to 13 bases. Germline CDR1 is KGHSH and CDR2 is LQKENI. CDR3 nucleotide sequence: TGTGCCAGCTCGCCTTTCGGAGGCACTAATGAAAAACTGTTTTTT. Translated, it gives CASSPFGGTNEKLFF.

The chain uses TRBV5-4 and TRBJ1-3, with a possible D match to TRBD1 (6 bases). The CDR3 runs 16 residues. Trimming took off 0 bases at V and 4 bases at J, with 14 bases between the two ends. Germline V gene lookup returns CDR1 SGHNT and CDR2 YYREEE (reference sequence). Here the CDR3 reads CASSLDGGLRGNTIYF. The CDR3 DNA is TGTGCCAGCAGCTTGGATGGGGGGCTCCGCGGAAACACCATATATTTT.

The V and J genes are TRBV29-1 and TRBJ1-1; TRBD1 aligns across 9 bases. The germline V gene has CDR1 SQVTM and CDR2 ANQGSEA. The CDR3 is made up of 15 amino acids. Trimming removed 7 bases from V and 1 base from J; junction bases left unmatched: 10. CDR3 sequence (DNA): TGCAGCGCCTTACGACAGGGGGGGCGGAACACTGAAGCTTTCTTT. Translated: CSALRQGGRNTEAFF.

V is TRBV29-1 and J is TRBJ2-3; 11 nucleotides align to TRBD2. V was clipped by 7 bases and J by 2 bases; unmatched bases: 8. The CDR3 is 15 amino acids. CDR1 SQVTM and CDR2 ANQGSEA come from the germline V gene. The CDR3 nucleotides are TGCAGCGCCAATAGCGGGAGGGTCAACACAGATACGCAGTATTTT. This gives the protein CSANSGRVNTDTQYF.

The rearrangement links TRBV10-1 to TRBJ2-7, with D hard to call. The ends were cut back, 3 bases at V and 2 bases at J, with 5 bases in the middle. This CDR3 is 12 amino acids long. From germline, CDR1 is WNHNN and CDR2 SYGVQD (reference sequence). The CDR3 sequence is CASSDRPYEQYF. The CDR3 DNA is TGCGCCAGCAGTGATCGACCCTACGAGCAGTACTTC.

This clone has just a few counts. The chain combines TRBV5-1 with TRBJ2-3; maybe TRBD2 (6 bases). The CDR3 is 16 amino acids. V was pared by 3 bases and J by 0 bases, with 14 bases between. CDR1 is SGHRS, CDR2 YFSETQ, per germline. The DNA for the CDR3 is TGCGCCAGCAGCTCGGGACTCTTCCCAAGCACAGATACGCAGTATTTT. Residues: CASSSGLFPSTDTQYF. The whole variable domain, filled in from reference TRBV5-1 and TRBJ2-3, reads KAGVTQTPRYLIKTRGQQVTLSCSPISGHRSVSWYQQTPGQGLQFLFEYFSETQRNKGNFPGRFSGRQFSNSRSEMNVSTLELGDSALYLCASSSGLFPSTDTQYFGPGTRLTVL.

With regard to this clone: Other nucleotide sequences from this sample produce the same CDR3. The V call is TRBV28, the J call TRBJ2-7; D not resolved. The CDR3 spans 10 residues. Per the germline V gene, CDR1 is MDHEN and CDR2 is SYDVKM. Trimming left V 8 bases short and J 4 bases short, with 6 bases between. CDR3 sequence: CASGTYEQYF. The CDR3 nucleotides read TGTGCCAGCGGCACATACGAGCAGTACTTC.

The sample holds a few counts of this clone. The V call is TRBV19, the J call TRBJ1-5; 9 bases are shared with TRBD1. The CDR3 is 18 residues long. The J segment lost 7 bases and the V segment lost 1 base, leaving 14 bases of the junction unmatched. Germline CDR1 reads LNHDA; CDR2 reads SQIVND (reference sequence). CDR3 protein: CASSIARGQGVSRQPQHF. CDR3 sequence (DNA): TGTGCCAGTAGTATAGCGAGGGGACAGGGCGTATCAAGGCAGCCCCAGCATTTT.

The rearrangement links TRBV11-2 to TRBJ2-1; D is ambiguous. The CDR3 spans 13 residues. V lost 5 bases, J lost 7 bases, and 12 bases lay in between. Germline CDR1 reads SGHAT; CDR2 reads FQNNGV. The CDR3 DNA follows: TGTGCCAGCAGCAAATCAGGAACGAATGAGCAGTTCTTC. This gives the protein CASSKSGTNEQFF.

The chain is built from TRBV5-1 and TRBJ1-2, with a tentative D call TRBD1 (5 bases). The V gene's germline CDR1 is SGHRS and CDR2 YFSETQ. The V end lost 1 base, the J end lost 3 bases, and 10 bases lay between the germline ends. The CDR3 is 14 residues long. This chain's CDR3 is CASSLFGDDYGYTF. Written as DNA, the CDR3 is TGCGCCAGCAGCTTGTTTGGGGACGACTATGGCTACACCTTC.

The chain carries TRBV11-2 and TRBJ1-2; maybe TRBD1 (5 bases). The CDR3 extends over 13 amino acids. CDR1 and CDR2 (germline): SGHAT, FQNNGV. The germline V and J ends were trimmed by 5 bases and 3 bases, with 10 bases remaining between them. CDR3 amino acids: CASSPQVDYGYTF. CDR3 in DNA: TGTGCCAGCAGCCCACAGGTGGACTATGGCTACACCTTC. Variable domain in full (rest from reference TRBV11-2 and TRBJ1-2): EAGVAQSPRYKIIEKRQSVAFWCNPISGHATLYWYQQILGQGPKLLIQFQNNGVVDDSQLPKDRFSAERLKGVDSTLKIQPAKLEDSAVYLCASSPQVDYGYTFGSGTRLTVV.